Many counts were recorded for the clone carrying this T cell receptor (beta chain). Its antigen is unknown. This sample is drawn from a study of spatial heterogeneity in lung cancer. Looking at the study overall: Sequencing covered available follow-up PBMC samples collected a median of approximately 25 months after resection.

MiXCR was run by TCRdb on the 5' RACE reads, yielding one entry per CDR3 protein. The sample contains some 54,000 distinct CDR3 sequences, around 7.7% of which appear only once. As to time point: blood at routine non-recurrence follow-up after resection. TCRs were sequenced from unsorted whole RNA of tumor, nontumor lung or PBMC. Findings and limits, study-wide: Detection of ubiquitous tumor TCRs in blood was higher at resection than follow-up.

Sequences were derived from PBMCs, sampled at follow-up. This receptor was obtained from a female donor with early-stage non-small cell lung cancer.

The CDR3 loop is CASSWGASSTEAFF. For the CDR3, the DNA is TGTGCCAGCAGTTGGGGGGCATCTAGCACTGAAGCTTTCTTT. The V and J genes are TRBV6-2 or TRBV6-3 and TRBJ1-1; possible D gene TRBD1, 6 bases. Germline CDR1 and CDR2: MNHEY and SVGEGT. The CDR3 has 14 amino acids. V was trimmed by 4 bases and J by 4 bases, leaving 13 bases between them.